This T cell receptor beta chain originates from a study of radiotherapy plus CTLA-4 blockade in lung cancer. Those patients who had chemo-refractory metastatic non-small-cell lung cancer were given focal radiation along with CTLA-4 blockade through ipilimumab. Comments on this clone: Its antigen is currently unknown.

Findings and caveats of the study: After treatment with radiotherapy plus ipilimumab, TCR clones that came from the tumor expanded in blood.

Using immunoSEQ multiplex PCR, the repertoire was profiled, and TCRdb retains in-frame clones only, with some absent. Of roughly 51,000 clones in the sample, roughly 90% were seen once. V shed 2 bases, J shed 3 bases, and the junction held 4 bases outside the gene matches. Germline V gives CDR1 MNHEY, CDR2 SMNVEV (reference sequence). The CDR3 runs to 15 residues. The sample was peripheral blood, taken from a patient treated with radiotherapy plus ipilimumab. This receptor was obtained from a human donor with non-small cell lung cancer that progressed on radiotherapy plus ipilimumab. Some clones in this sample may be carry-over from other donors' samples. This chain connects TRBV27 to TRBJ1-3, with 7 nucleotides matching TRBD1. The DNA of the CDR3 is TGTGCCAGCAGTTTAAACAGGGGAGGTGGAAACACCATATATTTT. This codes for CASSLNRGGGNTIYF.